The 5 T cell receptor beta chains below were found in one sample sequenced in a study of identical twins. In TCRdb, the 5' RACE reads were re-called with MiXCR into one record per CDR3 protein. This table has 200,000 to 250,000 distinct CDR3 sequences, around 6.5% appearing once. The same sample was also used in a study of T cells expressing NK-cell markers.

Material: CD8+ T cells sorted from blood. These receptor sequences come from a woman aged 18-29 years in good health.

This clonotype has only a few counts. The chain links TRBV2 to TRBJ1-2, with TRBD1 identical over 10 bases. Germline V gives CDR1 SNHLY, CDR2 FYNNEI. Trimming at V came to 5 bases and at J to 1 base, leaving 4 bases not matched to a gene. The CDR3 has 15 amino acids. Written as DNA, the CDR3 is TGTGCCAGCAGTTTTGGGACAGGGGATAACTATGGCTACACCTTC. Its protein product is CASSFGTGDNYGYTF.

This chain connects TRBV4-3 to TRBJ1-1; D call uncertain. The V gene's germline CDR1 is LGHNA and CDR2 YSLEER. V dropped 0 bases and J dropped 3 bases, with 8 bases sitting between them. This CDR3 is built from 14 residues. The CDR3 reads CASSQDVADTEAFF. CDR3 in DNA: TGCGCCAGCAGCCAAGATGTCGCGGACACTGAAGCTTTCTTT.

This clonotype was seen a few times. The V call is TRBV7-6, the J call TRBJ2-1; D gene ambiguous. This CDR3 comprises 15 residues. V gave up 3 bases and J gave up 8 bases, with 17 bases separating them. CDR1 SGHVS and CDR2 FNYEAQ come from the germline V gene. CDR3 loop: CASSFSSSSSDEQFF. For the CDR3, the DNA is TGTGCCAGCAGCTTTAGTTCTAGTTCTTCGGATGAGCAGTTCTTC.

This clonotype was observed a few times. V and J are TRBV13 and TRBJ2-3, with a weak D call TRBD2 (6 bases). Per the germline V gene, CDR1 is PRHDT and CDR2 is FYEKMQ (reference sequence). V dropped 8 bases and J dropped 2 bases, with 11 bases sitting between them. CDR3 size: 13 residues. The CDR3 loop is CASRRESTDTQYF. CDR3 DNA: TGTGCCAGCCGGCGGGAATCCACAGATACGCAGTATTTT. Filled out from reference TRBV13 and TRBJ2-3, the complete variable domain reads AAGVIQSPRHLIKEKRETATLKCYPIPRHDTVYWYQQGPGQDPQFLISFYEKMQSDKGSIPDRFSAQQFSDYHSELNMSSLELGDSALYFCASRRESTDTQYFGPGTRLTVL.

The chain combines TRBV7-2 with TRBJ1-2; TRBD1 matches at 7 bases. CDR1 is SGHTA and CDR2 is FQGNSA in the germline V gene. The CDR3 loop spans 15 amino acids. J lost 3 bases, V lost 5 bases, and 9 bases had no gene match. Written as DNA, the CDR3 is TGTGCCAGCAGCACCATACTCGGGACAGACTATGGCTACACCTTC. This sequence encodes CASSTILGTDYGYTF.